Listed below are T cell receptor beta chains from one sample, sequenced in a study of cytomegalovirus exposure and HLA in healthy donors. Using immunoSEQ multiplex PCR, the repertoire was profiled, and TCRdb retains in-frame clones only, with some absent. The repertoire consists of 150,000 to 200,000 clones, with 78% occurring once and the leading ten covering approximately 2.9%. Material for sequencing was PBMCs. The receptors were sampled from a female donor in good health and CMV-seronegative. Each CDR3 is given with its conserved first and last residue. Fields, in order: J gene, D gene, clone size, V gene, CDR3 DNA, CDR3 protein. A D gene is named only where the DNA matches it firmly. Clone size is not always given. Where it is, it says once, few, many or a class for expanded clones.

J gene: TRBJ2-7
D gene: TRBD2
clone size: NA
V gene: TRBV29-1
CDR3 DNA: TGCAGCGTTGAATTCCCCCGGACTAGCGGGAGATCCTACGAGCAGTACTTC
CDR3 protein: CSVEFPRTSGRSYEQYF

J gene: TRBJ1-4
D gene: NA
clone size: NA
V gene: TRBV7-2
CDR3 DNA: TGTGCCAGCAGCGGAGACCCAATGTATGAAAAACTGTTTTTT
CDR3 protein: CASSGDPMYEKLFF

J gene: TRBJ2-3
D gene: TRBD1
clone size: NA
V gene: TRBV5-1
CDR3 DNA: TGCGCCAGCAGCCCGGGGACAGGCACAGATACGCAGTATTTT
CDR3 protein: CASSPGTGTDTQYF

J gene: TRBJ1-4
D gene: NA
clone size: NA
V gene: TRBV18
CDR3 DNA: TGTGCCAGCTCAAGAAACAGGGTCCGGTCTAATGAAAAACTGTTTTTT
CDR3 protein: CASSRNRVRSNEKLFF

J gene: TRBJ2-1
D gene: TRBD2
clone size: NA
V gene: TRBV11-1
CDR3 DNA: TGTGCCAGCAGCTTATCAGCGGGGGGGTACAATGAGCAGTTCTTC
CDR3 protein: CASSLSAGGYNEQFF

J gene: TRBJ2-7
D gene: TRBD1
clone size: NA
V gene: TRBV7-9
CDR3 DNA: TGTGCCAGCAGCTTTTCCGGACAGGGCAACTACGAGCAGTACTTC
CDR3 protein: CASSFSGQGNYEQYF

J gene: TRBJ2-1
D gene: NA
clone size: NA
V gene: TRBV10-3
CDR3 DNA: TGTGCCATCAGTGGAGGGGGACTAAACAATGAGCAGTTCTTC
CDR3 protein: CAISGGGLNNEQFF

J gene: TRBJ2-7
D gene: TRBD1
clone size: few
V gene: TRBV5-8
CDR3 DNA: TGTGCCAGCAGCCCGACAGGGTTGTCCTACGAGCAGTACTTC
CDR3 protein: CASSPTGLSYEQYF

J gene: TRBJ2-7
D gene: NA
clone size: NA
V gene: TRBV27
CDR3 DNA: TGTGCCAGCAGTTTAATAGAAACGGGTCGCGACGAGCAGTACTTC
CDR3 protein: CASSLIETGRDEQYF

J gene: TRBJ2-7
D gene: TRBD1
clone size: NA
V gene: TRBV2
CDR3 DNA: TGTGCCAGCAGATTAACAGGGGCGAAGTCCTACGAGCAGTACTTC
CDR3 protein: CASRLTGAKSYEQYF

J gene: TRBJ1-4
D gene: TRBD1
clone size: NA
V gene: TRBV9
CDR3 DNA: TGTGCCAGCAGCCCGTGGGACAGGAATGAAAAACTGTTTTTT
CDR3 protein: CASSPWDRNEKLFF